This T cell receptor (beta chain) stems from a study of cytomegalovirus exposure and HLA in healthy donors. Study-level findings and limits: Follow-up analysis later connected one missense variant in DCLRE1C with trimming of TCR beta V- and J-genes. What a later analysis showed was that several of the most significant clusters appeared linked to common viral pathogens. Confirmation in vitro established that three CMV-associated chains were specific for CMV antigens.

Donors were nominally healthy when sampled, though unrecorded immune exposures were likely. With regard to this clone: The antigen is undetermined. The identical CDR3 is also encoded by other nucleotide sequences in the sample.

The PCR made use of 60 Vbeta and 13 Jbeta primers. Clones were read by immunoSEQ multiplex PCR, and TCRdb kept only the in-frame ones, dropping some. This listing includes about 77,000 clones. The CDR3 totals 15 residues. Between the trimmed V and J ends, which lost 4 bases and 0 bases, there was a span of 10 bases. Per germline, CDR1 MDHEN and CDR2 SYDVKM. The sequenced sample consisted of PBMCs. This sequence joins TRBV28 and TRBJ1-5; D possibly corresponds to TRBD1 (6 bases). This TCR derives from a man over 45 in good health and CMV-seropositive. The CDR3 nucleotides read TGTGCCAGCAGTTCGACAGGCTATAGCAATCAGCCCCAGCATTTT. Translated: CASSSTGYSNQPQHF.